This T cell receptor (beta chain) is drawn from a study of blood T cell repertoires in COVID-19. Background on the study: PBMCs, B-cell-depleted T cells, or T cells provided the cDNA or gDNA that made up the material.

The CDR3 has 17 residues. Germline-derived CDR1 and CDR2 are KGHSH and LQKENI. J gave up 4 bases and V 4 bases, and 6 bases lay outside the gene matches. As processed by the authors: Using reference gene primer amplification, nucleated cell counts were estimated. TCRdb's copy holds only in-frame clones and misses some; the assay was immunoSEQ multiplex PCR. V, J and clone size derive from that table, while D and trimming were established from the DNA sequence. Among about 98,000 clones, 75% to 85% were seen once, and the ten largest hold roughly a quarter. The material sequenced was peripheral blood. The genes are TRBV18 and TRBJ2-6; 11 bases fit TRBD1. The TCR originated in a man between 65 and 79 years old with acute or convalescent COVID-19. The DNA of the CDR3 is TGTGCCAGCTCACACGGACAGGGGGCGTTCGGGGCCAACGTCCTGACTTTC. Translated, it gives CASSHGQGAFGANVLTF.